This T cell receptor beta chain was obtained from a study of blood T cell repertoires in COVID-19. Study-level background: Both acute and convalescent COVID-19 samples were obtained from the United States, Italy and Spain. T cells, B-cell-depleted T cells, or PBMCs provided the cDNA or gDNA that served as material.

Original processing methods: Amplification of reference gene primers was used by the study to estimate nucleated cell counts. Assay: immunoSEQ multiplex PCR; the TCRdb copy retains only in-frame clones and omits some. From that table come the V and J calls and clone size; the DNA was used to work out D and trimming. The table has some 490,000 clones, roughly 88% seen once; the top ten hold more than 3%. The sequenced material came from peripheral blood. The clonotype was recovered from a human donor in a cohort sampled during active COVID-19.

DNA of the CDR3: TGTGCCAGCAGCCGGGGGTTGGGGGCCAACGTCCTGACTTTC. The encoded protein is CASSRGLGANVLTF. This chain connects TRBV5-8 to TRBJ2-6; weak D call: TRBD2 (6 bases). The V gene lost 4 bases and the J gene lost 4 bases, with 9 bases spanning the gap. The CDR3 totals 14 residues. Germline CDR1 is SGHTS and CDR2 is YDEGEE.